Presented here are 26 T cell receptor beta chains from one specimen sequenced in a study of T-cell memory formation after mild COVID-19. Each CDR3 protein is one row after TCRdb ran MiXCR on the 5' RACE reads. This sample has some 150,000 distinct CDR3 sequences, with 11% to 15% found just once. Sequenced: PBMCs or a T cell subset sorted from them (not recorded which). All receptors derive from an adult woman who had mild COVID-19 (a few samples of this study predate the infection). Cell type and time point are not known.

This clonotype was recorded a few times. The rearrangement links TRBV25-1 to TRBJ2-1, with D tentatively TRBD2 (6 bases). The CDR3 totals 14 residues. Germline V gives CDR1 MGHDK, CDR2 SYGVNS. The V gene lost 6 bases and the J gene lost 3 bases, with 12 bases spanning the gap. This chain's CDR3 is CASRHGGNYNEQFF. The CDR3 nucleotides read TGTGCCAGCAGGCACGGGGGAAACTACAATGAGCAGTTCTTC.

This clonotype has only a few counts. This chain uses TRBV6-2 or TRBV6-3 with TRBJ2-7; D is possibly TRBD1 (5 bases). Germline V lookup: CDR1 MNHEY, CDR2 SVGEGT. The CDR3 contains 17 residues. Deletions cut 7 bases from V and 0 bases from J, with 22 bases between. The CDR3 bases are TGTGCCAGCACCCCTATTAAGTATGGGGCAGGCTCCTACGAGCAGTACTTC. Amino acid sequence: CASTPIKYGAGSYEQYF.

The genes are TRBV19 and TRBJ1-1, with 10 bases identical to TRBD1. In germline, CDR1 is LNHDA, CDR2 SQIVND (reference sequence). This CDR3 region has 13 residues. V lost 10 bases and J lost 4; bases outside the gene matches: 6. The CDR3 protein is CATTGTGATEAFF. In DNA form, the CDR3 reads TGTGCCACAACCGGGACAGGGGCCACTGAAGCTTTCTTT.

This rearrangement joins TRBV24-1 to TRBJ1-2; D might be TRBD1 (5 bases). This CDR3 comprises 10 residues. Looked up from germline, CDR1 is KGHDR and CDR2 is SFDVKD. Trimming pared 8 bases from V and 8 bases from J, leaving 8 bases between. This CDR3 reads CATNTGGYTF. In DNA, the CDR3 is TGTGCCACCAATACAGGAGGCTACACCTTC.

This clonotype has only a few counts. The genes are TRBV6-1 and TRBJ2-7, with D tentatively TRBD1 or TRBD2 (5 bases each). The germline V and J ends were trimmed by 6 bases and 5 bases, with 23 bases remaining between them. CDR3 length equals 16 residues. The germline gives CDR1 MNHNS, CDR2 SASEGT. CDR3 in DNA: TGTGCCAGCAGGGCGGAGGATGGGGCCTTCTGGAACGAGCAGTACTTC. It is translated as CASRAEDGAFWNEQYF.

This sequence joins TRBV5-6 and TRBJ2-3, with D possibly matching TRBD2 (6 bases). Trimming left V 4 bases short and J 9 bases short, with 15 bases between. The CDR3 has 13 residues. Germline assignment: CDR1 SGHDT and CDR2 YYEEEE. The chain's CDR3 is CASSPSGTRTQYF. The CDR3 DNA reads TGTGCCAGCAGCCCCTCCGGGACTCGCACGCAGTATTTT. Full variable domain (remainder filled in from reference TRBV5-6 and TRBJ2-3): DAGVTQSPTHLIKTRGQQVTLRCSPKSGHDTVSWYQQALGQGPQFIFQYYEEEERQRGNFPDRFSGHQFPNYSSELNVNALLLGDSALYLCASSPSGTRTQYFGPGTRLTVL.

The chain carries TRBV2 and TRBJ2-1; the D gene could be TRBD1 or TRBD2 (5 bases each). This CDR3 has 15 residues. V lost 5 bases and J lost 4, with 15 bases in between. Per the germline V gene, CDR1 is SNHLY and CDR2 is FYNNEI. CDR3 nucleotide sequence: TGTGCCAGCAGTACTGAGGGGCTGGTGTACAATGAGCAGTTCTTC. It codes for CASSTEGLVYNEQFF.

This clonotype was counted between two and nine times. The chain carries TRBV12-3 or TRBV12-4 and TRBJ1-5; D remains ambiguous. With 2 bases removed from V and 2 bases from J, the gap between germline ends came to 4 bases. The CDR3 is 13 amino acids. The CDR3 DNA sequence: TGTGCCAGCAGTTTACCCGGCAATCAGCCCCAGCATTTT. It translates to CASSLPGNQPQHF.

This clonotype has at least ten counts. The chain employs TRBV18 and TRBJ2-7; perhaps TRBD1 as D (6 bases). The CDR3 length is 14 residues. Trimming left V 8 bases short and J 3 bases short, with 17 bases between. Looked up from germline, CDR1 is KGHSH and CDR2 is LQKENI. CDR3 amino acids: CASGHRDTYYEQYF. The DNA for the CDR3 is TGTGCCAGCGGACACCGGGACACATACTACGAGCAGTACTTC.

The chain uses TRBV12-3 or TRBV12-4 and TRBJ2-2; 9 nucleotides agree with TRBD2. This CDR3 region has 14 residues. The ends lost 10 bases at V and 7 bases at J; junction bases unmatched: 10. In nucleotides, the CDR3 is TGTGCCACCCTGGGACTAGCCGGATTCGGGGAGCTGTTTTTT. Protein product: CATLGLAGFGELFF.

This clonotype appeared a few times. The V and J genes are TRBV4-1 and TRBJ2-1; D gene unclear. The germline CDR1 and CDR2 sequences are MGHRA and YSYEKL. V was trimmed by 0 bases and J by 8 bases, leaving 14 bases between them. The CDR3 totals 15 residues. The CDR3 sequence is CASSQENRAVDEQFF. DNA of the CDR3: TGCGCCAGCAGCCAAGAAAATAGGGCGGTGGATGAGCAGTTCTTC.

The V and J genes are TRBV20-1 and TRBJ1-1; D uncertain. Trimming left V 2 bases short and J 7 bases short, with 14 bases between. The CDR3 has 13 residues. Germline values: CDR1 DFQATT, CDR2 SNEGSKA (reference sequence). The CDR3 DNA sequence: TGCAGTGCTAGACTTAAGGGTGTTCTTGAAGCTTTCTTT. It yields the protein CSARLKGVLEAFF.

This sequence joins TRBV12-3 or TRBV12-4 and TRBJ1-1; TRBD1 matches at 7 bases. The CDR3 is 15 amino acids. Unmatched junction bases numbered 6, after V lost 5 bases and J lost 0 bases. The chain's CDR3 is CASSLQGPLNTEAFF. For the CDR3, the DNA is TGTGCCAGCAGTCTACAGGGGCCGCTGAACACTGAAGCTTTCTTT.

This clonotype was detected ten times or more. The chain's CDR3 is CASSQEAGGGNTIYF. The CDR3 coding sequence is TGTGCCAGCAGCCAAGAGGCAGGGGGCGGAAACACCATATATTTT. The chain recombines TRBV4-2 with TRBJ1-3; 8 nucleotides agree with TRBD1. Germline CDR1 LGHNA, CDR2 YNFKEQ. V shed 0 bases, J shed 4 bases, and the junction held 2 bases outside the gene matches. The CDR3 consists of 15 residues.

A few counts support this clonotype. This chain links TRBV21-1 with TRBJ2-2; the tabulated D call, TRBD1, remains unverified against the DNA. TRBV21-1 is marked as a pseudogene. The CDR3 is made up of 18 amino acids. In nucleotides, the CDR3 is TGTGCCAGCAGCAAAGCGCTGGGACAGACGGCGAACACCGGGGAGCTGTTTTTT. Its translation: CASSKALGQTANTGELFF.

This clonotype occurred a few times. The V gene is TRBV24-1, the J gene TRBJ2-7; 9 bases are a match to TRBD2. The CDR3 has 13 residues. V was pared by 10 bases and J by 3 bases, with 6 bases of the junction left unmatched. Germline-derived CDR1 and CDR2 are KGHDR and SFDVKD. CDR3 sequence reads: CATRGREGYEQYF. In DNA, the CDR3 is TGTGCCACTCGAGGGCGGGAGGGCTACGAGCAGTACTTC.

Comments on this clonotype: A much larger clone lies one base from this, so it may be a read error. The chain is built from TRBV15 and TRBJ2-1; D ambiguous. The CDR3 has 16 amino acids. Germline lookup yields CDR1 LNHNV and CDR2 YYDKDF (reference sequence). The CDR3 spells CATSSLLRESYNEQLF. The CDR3 bases are TGTGCCACCAGCAGCCTCTTGCGAGAGTCCTACAATGAGCAGCTCTTC.

This clonotype was counted between two and nine times. The rearrangement uses TRBV20-1 and TRBJ2-3, with D tentatively TRBD1 or TRBD2 (5 bases each). The CDR3 consists of 18 residues. With 0 bases removed from V and 0 bases from J, the gap between germline ends came to 19 bases. CDR1 is DFQATT and CDR2 is SNEGSKA in the germline V gene (reference sequence). Here the CDR3 DNA reads TGCAGTGCTAGAGATGGGACCCACCCGGGGACCAGCACAGATACGCAGTATTTT. This sequence encodes CSARDGTHPGTSTDTQYF.

The rearrangement uses TRBV24-1 and TRBJ2-1, with D perhaps matching TRBD1 (6 bases). The CDR3 runs 13 residues. Germline CDR1 reads KGHDR; CDR2 reads SFDVKD. V shed 9 bases and J shed 4 bases, with 12 bases lying between them. The DNA of the CDR3 is TGTGCCACCGGGGGCCATCGATACAATGAGCAGTTCTTC. Its translation: CATGGHRYNEQFF.

This clonotype was picked up many times. The chain carries TRBV4-3 and TRBJ2-7, with a tentative D call TRBD2 (6 bases). Trimming pared 1 base from V and 2 bases from J, leaving 9 bases between. The CDR3 is made up of 14 amino acids. Germline CDR1 is LGHNA and CDR2 is YSLEER. Here the CDR3 reads CASSQGRGTYEQYF. CDR3 coding DNA: TGCGCCAGCAGCCAAGGTCGCGGGACCTACGAGCAGTACTTC.

This clonotype was counted only a few times. The V gene is TRBV7-6, the J gene TRBJ2-1; 8 positions match TRBD2. Germline loops: CDR1 SGHVS, CDR2 FNYEAQ. Losses at the gene ends were 3 bases for V and 0 bases for J; bases not matched to a gene: 4. The CDR3 runs to 16 residues. CDR3 sequence (DNA): TGTGCCAGCAGCTTGACTAGCGCCGCCTCCTACAATGAGCAGTTCTTC. This codes for CASSLTSAASYNEQFF.

J is TRBJ1-1 and V is TRBV27; D might be TRBD1 (5 bases). Germline values: CDR1 MNHEY, CDR2 SMNVEV (reference sequence). This CDR3 spans 13 amino acids. Between the trimmed V and J ends, which lost 8 bases and 4 bases, there was a span of 14 bases. CDR3 sequence: CASREGQGTEAFF. DNA of the CDR3: TGTGCCAGCCGAGAGGGGCAGGGCACTGAAGCTTTCTTT.

This clonotype was seen ten or more times. One end of the junction varies from germline; a read error may be responsible. The chain uses TRBV7-7 and TRBJ2-5; TRBD1 might be the D (6 bases). Germline V gene data show CDR1 as SSHAT and CDR2 as FNYEAQ (reference sequence). The CDR3 has 16 residues. This CDR3 is CASSLGPYRDQETQYF. CDR3 nucleotide sequence: TGTGCTAGCAGCTTAGGTCCATACAGGGACCAAGAGACCCAGTACTTC.

This chain joins TRBV14 and TRBJ1-4, with D unclear. Germline V gene sequence: CDR1 SGHDN, CDR2 FVKESK. V shed 1 base and J shed 12 bases, with 15 bases lying between them. The CDR3 covers 14 residues. CDR3 loop: CASSQVTDDVELFF. The CDR3 DNA reads as TGTGCCAGCAGCCAAGTAACCGACGACGTTGAACTGTTTTTT.

This clonotype has a count of ten or more. V is TRBV27 and J is TRBJ2-7, with a possible D match to TRBD2 (5 bases). Germline CDR1 MNHEY, CDR2 SMNVEV (reference sequence). The CDR3 has 14 amino acids. The V end lost 2 bases, the J end lost 6 bases, and 14 bases lay between the germline ends. CDR3 residues: CASSLRSRAGEQYF. The CDR3 DNA reads as TGTGCCAGCAGTTTAAGATCGAGGGCGGGCGAGCAGTACTTC.

This clonotype was observed a handful of times. The rearrangement joins TRBV4-1 to TRBJ2-5, with D possibly matching TRBD1 (6 bases). Germline V CDR1 and CDR2: MGHRA, YSYEKL. The length of the CDR3 is 15 residues. Between the trimmed V and J ends, which lost 4 bases and 4 bases, there was a span of 16 bases. CDR3 DNA: TGCGCCAGCAGCCCTGCCCAGATAGGGGGAGAGACCCAGTACTTC. Translation gives CASSPAQIGGETQYF.